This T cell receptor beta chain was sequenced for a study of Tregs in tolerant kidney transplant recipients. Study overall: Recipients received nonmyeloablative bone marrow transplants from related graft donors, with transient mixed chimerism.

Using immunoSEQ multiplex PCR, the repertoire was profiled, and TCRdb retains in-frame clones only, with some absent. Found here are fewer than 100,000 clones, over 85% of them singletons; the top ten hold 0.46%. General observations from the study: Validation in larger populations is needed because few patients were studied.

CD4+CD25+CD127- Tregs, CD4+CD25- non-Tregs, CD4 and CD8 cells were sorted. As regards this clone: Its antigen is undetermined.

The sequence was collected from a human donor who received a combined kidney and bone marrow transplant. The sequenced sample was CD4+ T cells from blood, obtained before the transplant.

The CDR3: CASSFWNTEAFF. The CDR3 DNA is TGTGCCAGCAGCTTCTGGAACACTGAAGCTTTCTTT. The V gene is TRBV7-2, the J gene TRBJ1-1, with D uncertain. V shed 3 bases and J shed 1 base, with 3 bases lying between them. CDR3 size: 12 residues. CDR1 SGHTA and CDR2 FQGNSA come from the germline V gene.